This TCR beta chain was observed in a study of blood T cell repertoires in COVID-19. On the study more broadly: Researchers got acute and convalescent COVID-19 samples from the United States, Italy and Spain. T cells, B-cell-depleted T cells, or PBMCs provided the cDNA or gDNA that served as material.

This clone has only a few counts. The V end was cut by 0 bases, the J end by 4 bases, with 7 bases between. The CDR3 totals 14 residues. Per the germline V gene, CDR1 is KGHSH and CDR2 is LQKENI. In the original processing: Reference gene primer amplification in the assay estimated nucleated cell counts. TCRdb's copy holds only in-frame clones and misses some; the assay was immunoSEQ multiplex PCR. The V and J calls and the clone size are those of that table, but D and trimming were determined from the DNA. Counted here are tens of thousands of clones, 85% to 90% occurring once; the ten biggest clones make up about 7%.

The chain is built from TRBV18 and TRBJ1-5, with D maybe TRBD1 (6 bases). Sequenced material: peripheral blood. The sequence was collected from a human donor with active COVID-19. The donor label of this sample is uncertain. CDR3 DNA: TGTGCCAGCTCACCACCAGGGGGAAATCAGCCCCAGCATTTT. It codes for CASSPPGGNQPQHF.